This T cell receptor (beta chain) was sequenced in a study of technical replicates of blood from a handful of donors. Sequenced by immunoSEQ multiplex PCR; TCRdb stores in-frame clones only, minus some. The sample has 50,000 to 60,000 clones, around 91% seen once; the top ten hold around 3.9%. V was cut by 0 bases and J by 4 bases, with 6 bases left in between. The germline V gene encodes CDR1 MNHEY and CDR2 SVGAGI. The CDR3 is 13 amino acids. J is TRBJ1-1 and V is TRBV6-5; D gene unclear. This clonotype was obtained from a human donor in good health. Some clones in this sample may be carry-over from other donors' samples. Sequenced sample: PBMCs. The chain's CDR3 is CASSYSPGTEAFF. For the CDR3, the DNA is TGTGCCAGCAGTTACTCCCCAGGCACTGAAGCTTTCTTT.